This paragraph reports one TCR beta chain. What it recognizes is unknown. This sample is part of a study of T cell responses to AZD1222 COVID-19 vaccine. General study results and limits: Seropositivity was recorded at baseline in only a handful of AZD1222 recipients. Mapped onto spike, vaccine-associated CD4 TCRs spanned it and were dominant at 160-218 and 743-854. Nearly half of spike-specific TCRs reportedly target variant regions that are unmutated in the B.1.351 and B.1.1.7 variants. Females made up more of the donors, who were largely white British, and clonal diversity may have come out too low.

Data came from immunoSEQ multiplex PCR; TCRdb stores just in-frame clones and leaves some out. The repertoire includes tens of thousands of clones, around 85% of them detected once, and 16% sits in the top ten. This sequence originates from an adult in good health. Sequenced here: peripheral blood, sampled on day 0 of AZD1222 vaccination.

In DNA, the CDR3 is TGTGCCAGCAGCCGAGACAGGGCGGGAACTGAAGCTTTCTTT. This sequence encodes CASSRDRAGTEAFF. The chain employs TRBV11-1 and TRBJ1-1; 7 bases are shared with TRBD1. The CDR3 has 14 residues. CDR1 and CDR2 from the germline V gene are SGHAT and FQDESV (reference sequence). The V and J ends lost 5 bases and 5 bases, in that order; junction bases with no gene match: 8.